This T cell receptor (beta chain) emerged from a study of somatic mutations in cytotoxic T cells in rheumatoid arthritis. Purity of the CD4+ and CD8+ cells, isolated by positive magnetic bead selection, was checked by flow cytometry. As to this clone: Its matching antigen is unknown.

V lost 2 bases and J 6 bases, leaving 15 bases between the germline ends. Germline V CDR1 and CDR2: SGHRS, YFSETQ. The CDR3 totals 15 residues. Regarding the study as a whole: CD8+ T cells showed clonality that did not differ significantly between patients with rheumatoid arthritis and age-matched healthy controls.

Measured with immunoSEQ multiplex PCR; TCRdb has only the in-frame clones, and not every one. The table includes about 36,000 clones, roughly four fifths detected once. This sequence was found in a man aged 35 to 55 in good health. Sequencing used CD8+ T cells sorted from blood. This sequence joins TRBV5-1 and TRBJ2-1; D might be TRBD2 (6 bases). The CDR3 DNA reads TGCGCCAGCAGCTTCCTAGCGACGACGGGCAATGAGCAGTTCTTC. Its translation is CASSFLATTGNEQFF. Complete variable domain (other parts from reference TRBV5-1 and TRBJ2-1): KAGVTQTPRYLIKTRGQQVTLSCSPISGHRSVSWYQQTPGQGLQFLFEYFSETQRNKGNFPGRFSGRQFSNSRSEMNVSTLELGDSALYLCASSFLATTGNEQFFGPGTRLTVL.